This passage covers 30 T cell receptor beta chains from one sample sequenced in a study of brain metastases from non-small cell lung cancer. Clones were read by immunoSEQ multiplex PCR, and TCRdb kept only the in-frame ones, dropping some. The sample includes around 1,900 clones, around four fifths seen only once; the top ten take 14% to 15%. The sample comprised primary lung tumor tissue. All receptors derive from a donor aged 40 or older with non-small cell lung cancer.

This rearrangement joins TRBV6-6 to TRBJ2-3; a weak D match, TRBD1 (6 bases). Per germline, CDR1 MNHNY and CDR2 SVGAGI (reference sequence). V was cut by 8 bases and J by 2 bases, with 17 bases left in between. There are 15 residues in the CDR3. The CDR3 loop reads CASDQGPVDTDTQYF. The CDR3 nucleotides are TGTGCCAGCGATCAGGGGCCCGTGGACACAGATACGCAGTATTTT.

V is TRBV7-9 and J is TRBJ2-4, with TRBD2 matching 7 bases. J gave up 0 bases and V 4 bases, and 6 bases lay outside the gene matches. CDR3 length: 16 amino acids. Germline CDR1 SEHNR, CDR2 FQNEAQ (reference sequence). The chain's CDR3 is CASSSIAGLAKNIQYF. The CDR3 DNA reads as TGTGCCAGCAGCTCAATAGCGGGTCTAGCCAAAAACATTCAGTACTTC.

This clone was seen once. Relative to the germline gene, one junction end is altered; a read error may explain this. The chain links TRBV7-7 to TRBJ1-2, with D possibly matching TRBD1 (6 bases). The CDR3 covers 15 residues. Germline CDR1 SSHAT, CDR2 FNYEAQ (reference sequence). The CDR3 sequence is CASSPLRTANYDYTF. CDR3 sequence (DNA): TGTGCTAGCAGCCCCCTACGGACAGCTAACTATGACTACACCTTC.

CDR3: CASSYNREYGYTF. CDR3 nucleotides: TGTGCCAGCAGTTACAACAGGGAGTATGGCTACACCTTC. The gene calls are TRBV6-6 and TRBJ1-2, with TRBD1 as a possible D gene (6 bases). V was pared by 2 bases and J by 5 bases, with 9 bases between. This CDR3 has 13 residues. Germline V gene sequence: CDR1 MNHNY, CDR2 SVGAGI (reference sequence).

Remarks on this clone: This sample includes further DNA sequences coding for the same CDR3. The rearrangement joins TRBV25-1 to TRBJ2-1, with D possibly matching TRBD2 (5 bases). The CDR3 is 15 residues long. Germline loops: CDR1 MGHDK, CDR2 SYGVNS. The V end was cut by 6 bases, the J end by 2 bases, with 14 bases between. This CDR3 is CASSLAGATYNEQFF. In nucleotides, the CDR3 is TGTGCCAGCAGCTTGGCGGGTGCCACCTACAATGAGCAGTTCTTC.

V is TRBV10-2 and J is TRBJ2-7, with D maybe TRBD2 (7 bases). Germline CDR1 reads WSHSY; CDR2 reads SAAADI. Deletions cut 3 bases from V and 6 bases from J, with 15 bases between. This CDR3 has 14 residues. The CDR3 bases are TGCGCCAGCAGTGAAGGGGGGAGGGCCGCCGAGCAGTACTTC. Its translation: CASSEGGRAAEQYF.

This sequence joins TRBV9 and TRBJ2-1; TRBD2 matches 10 bases. The length of the CDR3 is 14 residues. Germline CDR1 and CDR2: SGDLS and YYNGEE. The junction had 6 bases not matched to a gene; V was cut back by 4 bases and J by 8 bases. This CDR3 reads CASSPRSGRDEQFF. The DNA of the CDR3 is TGTGCCAGCAGCCCCAGAAGCGGGAGGGATGAGCAGTTCTTC.

The genes are TRBV3-1 (or the pseudogene TRBV3-2) and TRBJ2-5, with 7 bases aligning to TRBD2. The V and J ends lost 2 bases and 5 bases, in that order; junction bases with no gene match: 8. Germline values: CDR1 LGHDT, CDR2 YNNKEL (reference sequence). This CDR3 region has 15 residues. CDR3 residues: CASSQREGPGETQYF. CDR3 coding DNA: TGTGCCAGCAGCCAAAGGGAGGGCCCAGGGGAGACCCAGTACTTC.

This sequence joins TRBV6-5 and TRBJ2-7; 8 bases agree with TRBD1. The CDR3 runs to 15 residues. The germline CDR1 and CDR2 sequences are MNHEY and SVGAGI. Losses at the gene ends were 5 bases for V and 7 bases for J; bases not matched to a gene: 13. The CDR3 DNA is TGTGCCAGCAGTCGAACCGGGACAGGAGTAGAAGAGCAGTACTTC. It is translated as CASSRTGTGVEEQYF.

The V and J genes are TRBV6-2 or TRBV6-3 and TRBJ1-1; unclear D gene. Germline-derived CDR1 and CDR2 are MNHEY and SVGEGT. The CDR3 consists of 13 residues. V was pared by 5 bases and J by 3 bases, with 10 bases between. This CDR3 reads CASSGERYTEAFF. The CDR3 DNA follows: TGTGCCAGCAGTGGAGAGAGATACACTGAAGCTTTCTTT.

This rearrangement joins TRBV30 to TRBJ1-5; TRBD1 matches 8 bases. There are 15 residues in the CDR3. V was clipped by 0 bases and J by 6 bases; unmatched bases: 7. CDR1 is GTSNPN, CDR2 SVGIG, per germline (reference sequence). The CDR3: CAWSVRTGRSQPQHF. The DNA for the CDR3 is TGTGCCTGGAGTGTACGGACAGGGAGAAGTCAGCCCCAGCATTTT.

This clone has a single count. The genes are TRBV4-1 and TRBJ2-7; 9 bases match TRBD2. Germline V gene lookup returns CDR1 MGHRA and CDR2 YSYEKL. This CDR3 spans 15 amino acids. Germline trimming cut 1 base from V and 5 bases from J; bases unmatched to any gene: 6. CDR3 coding DNA: TGCGCCAGCAGCCAAGCCTCTAGCGGGATCCACGAGCAGTACTTC. Protein sequence: CASSQASSGIHEQYF.

This chain connects TRBV6-5 to TRBJ1-4; maybe TRBD1 (6 bases). Germline V lookup: CDR1 MNHEY, CDR2 SVGAGI. The CDR3 extends over 14 amino acids. The V gene lost 5 bases and the J gene lost 3 bases, with 10 bases spanning the gap. The CDR3: CASSKGHPNEKLFF. The CDR3 nucleotides are TGTGCCAGCAGTAAGGGACACCCTAATGAAAAACTGTTTTTT.

This chain links TRBV9 with TRBJ2-3, with D tentatively TRBD2 (6 bases). CDR3 length equals 14 residues. V dropped 0 bases and J dropped 2 bases, with 7 bases sitting between them. Germline CDR1 SGDLS, CDR2 YYNGEE. The CDR3 nucleotides are TGTGCCAGCAGCGTAGGACTAGACACAGATACGCAGTATTTT. Residues: CASSVGLDTDTQYF.

Comments on this clone: Other DNA sequences of this sample code for an identical CDR3. V usage is TRBV6-6 and J usage is TRBJ2-1; no firm D call. The CDR3 is 15 amino acids. Looked up from germline, CDR1 is MNHNY and CDR2 is SVGAGI (reference sequence). Trimming removed 2 bases at V and 14 bases at J, with 22 bases between. CDR3 loop: CASSYGPDRAPLEFF. DNA of the CDR3: TGTGCCAGCAGTTACGGACCTGATAGGGCCCCCCTGGAGTTCTTC.

As regards this clone: An end of the junction does not agree with germline; a read error may underlie this. The chain is built from TRBV13 and TRBJ2-5; 8 nucleotides match TRBD2. The CDR3 sequence is 15 residues long. Germline CDR1 is PRHDT and CDR2 is FYEKMQ (reference sequence). The chain's CDR3 is CTSSLRAGVEETQYF. The DNA of the CDR3 is TGTACCAGCAGCTTAAGAGCGGGAGTTGAAGAGACCCAGTACTTC.

Points on this clone: This may be a read error, as it is one base from a much larger clone. The genes are TRBV6-2 or TRBV6-3 and TRBJ1-1; D uncertain. V was shortened by 0 bases and J by 7 bases, with 15 bases between the two germline ends. The CDR3 spans 15 residues. The V gene's germline CDR1 is MNHEY and CDR2 SVGEGT. The CDR3, as DNA: TGTGCCAGCAGTTACTCGAGTGGGGTGAGCGGTGAAGCTTTCTTT. Translation gives CASSYSSGVSGEAFF.

The V and J genes are TRBV2 and TRBJ1-1; unclear D gene. Germline-derived CDR1 and CDR2 are SNHLY and FYNNEI. The CDR3 covers 15 residues. Between the trimmed V and J ends, which lost 1 base and 5 bases, there was a span of 14 bases. The CDR3 region has the DNA TGTGCCAGCAGTGAAGGTCCAGGCAAGTCGACTGAAGCTTTCTTT. Its protein is CASSEGPGKSTEAFF.

The gene calls are TRBV7-2 and TRBJ2-2; TRBD2 aligns across 12 bases. The junction had 7 bases not matched to a gene; V was cut back by 4 bases and J by 7 bases. CDR1 is SGHTA, CDR2 FQGNSA, per germline. The length of the CDR3 is 16 residues. CDR3 region: CASSSGLAGTIGELFF. In DNA, the CDR3 is TGTGCCAGCAGCTCTGGACTAGCGGGAACCATCGGGGAGCTGTTTTTT.

The chain has TRBV5-1 and TRBJ2-5, with 8 bases aligning to TRBD2. Germline values: CDR1 SGHRS, CDR2 YFSETQ. The trim removed 4 bases at V and 1 base at J, leaving 9 bases unmatched. The CDR3 extends over 16 amino acids. The CDR3 DNA is TGCGCCAGCAGCAGCACTCTAGCGGGCGCCCAAGAGACCCAGTACTTC. It yields the protein CASSSTLAGAQETQYF.

The chain links TRBV7-9 to TRBJ1-1; tentatively, D is TRBD1 (5 bases). Germline V CDR1 and CDR2: SEHNR, FQNEAQ (reference sequence). The CDR3 has 14 amino acids. Trimming left V 6 bases short and J 3 bases short, with 14 bases between. CDR3 in amino acids: CASSLQGDDTEAFF. The CDR3, as DNA: TGTGCCAGCAGTCTCCAGGGAGATGACACTGAAGCTTTCTTT.

V and J are TRBV3-1 (or the pseudogene TRBV3-2) and TRBJ1-4; 10 bases match TRBD1. The CDR3 has 15 amino acids. CDR1 is LGHDT, CDR2 YNNKEL, per germline (reference sequence). The junction had 4 bases not matched to a gene; V was cut back by 1 base and J by 8 bases. The CDR3 DNA is TGTGCCAGCAGCCAAGTGGGACAGGGGACGGAAAAACTGTTTTTT. Protein sequence: CASSQVGQGTEKLFF.

DNA of the CDR3: TGCAGCGTTGAAGATACGGTAAACAATGAGCAGTTCTTC. Translating gives CSVEDTVNNEQFF. The genes are TRBV29-1 and TRBJ2-1; D uncertain. The V end was cut by 0 bases, the J end by 5 bases, with 8 bases between. This CDR3 contains 13 residues. The V gene's germline CDR1 is SQVTM and CDR2 ANQGSEA.

This CDR3 is CASSLGGGPNQPQHF. CDR3 DNA sequence: TGCGCCAGCAGCTTGGGGGGGGGCCCCAATCAGCCCCAGCATTTT. V and J are TRBV5-1 and TRBJ1-5; maybe TRBD1 (6 bases). Per the germline V gene, CDR1 is SGHRS and CDR2 is YFSETQ. Trimming took 0 bases from V and 3 from J, leaving 10 bases between them. The CDR3 runs to 15 residues.

Concerning this clone itself: The same CDR3 is also encoded by other DNA sequences in this sample. This chain joins TRBV30 and TRBJ1-5; 7 nucleotides match TRBD1. The germline V gene encodes CDR1 GTSNPN and CDR2 SVGIG (reference sequence). V lost 4 bases and J lost 3; bases outside the gene matches: 6. The CDR3 is made up of 14 amino acids. The CDR3 is CAWTDRVSNQPQHF. CDR3 nucleotide sequence: TGTGCCTGGACCGACAGGGTGTCCAATCAGCCCCAGCATTTT.

The J gene is TRBJ1-1, the V gene TRBV6-8; no definite D call. V gave up 8 bases and J gave up 0 bases, with 7 bases separating them. Germline CDR1 and CDR2: MNHGY and SAAAGT. This CDR3 is built from 12 residues. CDR3 in amino acids: CASREVNTEAFF. DNA of the CDR3: TGTGCCAGCCGAGAGGTGAACACTGAAGCTTTCTTT.

The chain combines TRBV7-2 with TRBJ1-4; D is perhaps TRBD1 (6 bases). The ends were cut back, 3 bases at V and 8 bases at J, with 13 bases in the middle. The CDR3 loop spans 14 amino acids. Per the germline V gene, CDR1 is SGHTA and CDR2 is FQGNSA. As DNA, the CDR3 is TGTGCCAGCAGCTTCGTCTCTGGGGGCGAAAAACTGTTTTTT. Protein product: CASSFVSGGEKLFF. The full variable domain, completed using reference TRBV7-2 and TRBJ1-4, is GAGVSQSPSNKVTEKGKDVELRCDPISGHTALYWYRQSLGQGLEFLIYFQGNSAPDKSGLPSDRFSAERTGGSVSTLTIQRTQQEDSAVYLCASSFVSGGEKLFFGSGTQLSVL.

The chain recombines TRBV19 with TRBJ2-2; no clear D. There are 14 residues in the CDR3. From germline, CDR1 is LNHDA and CDR2 SQIVND (reference sequence). Trimming cost V 4 bases and J 3 bases, with 9 bases left between them. The CDR3 sequence is CASSTTEDTGELFF. DNA for the CDR3: TGTGCCAGTAGTACCACAGAGGACACCGGGGAGCTGTTTTTT.

The chain carries TRBV3-1 (or the pseudogene TRBV3-2) and TRBJ1-1; unclear D gene. V lost 1 base, J lost 4 bases, and 19 bases lay in between. The CDR3 covers 17 residues. Germline lookup yields CDR1 LGHDT and CDR2 YNNKEL (reference sequence). CDR3 sequence (DNA): TGTGCCAGCAGCCAAGTCTCAGAGGCCGGGTTGGGCACTGAAGCTTTCTTT. This encodes CASSQVSEAGLGTEAFF.

The chain is built from TRBV4-1 and TRBJ2-3; 14 nucleotides match TRBD2. Germline lookup yields CDR1 MGHRA and CDR2 YSYEKL. This CDR3 spans 19 amino acids. The J segment lost 10 bases and the V segment lost 0 bases, leaving 15 bases of the junction unmatched. CDR3 loop: CASSQEVPGLAGEDASQYF. The CDR3 DNA reads TGCGCCAGCAGCCAAGAGGTTCCGGGACTAGCGGGAGAAGATGCTTCGCAGTATTTT.